This TCR beta chain was sequenced for a study of T cell repertoires in cytomegalovirus infection. Across the whole study: Indications came from public TCR beta signatures; they pointed to CMV infection and to a matching HLA type.

In this sample, this clonotype turned up many times. Its antigen remains unknown. The study's findings and limits: Cumulative frequency (of public TCR beta family members) identified carriers of CMV plus the relevant HLA. Within the response measured ex vivo, HLA-C-restricted CMV-specific TCR beta clonotypes were dominant.

TCRdb analysed the reads with MiXCR anew, one entry per CDR3 protein. Among around 170,000 distinct CDR3 sequences listed, around 15% were seen once. V was clipped by 6 bases and J by 4 bases; unmatched bases: 11. The CDR3 has 15 amino acids. The sample was PBMCs. The sequence came from a human donor in good health (CMV status not recorded). Some clones in this sample may be carry-over from other donors' samples. The genes are TRBV12-3 or TRBV12-4 and TRBJ2-7; 8 bases agree with TRBD2. The CDR3 loop reads CASSSGGGYLYEQYF. CDR3 DNA sequence: TGTGCCAGCAGCTCGGGGGGGGGATACCTTTACGAGCAGTACTTC.